This T cell receptor (beta chain) is drawn from a study of early T cells in non-severe SARS-CoV-2 infection. Study-level background: Sequencing of bulk RNA from unsorted whole blood was done, without chain pairing. Overall study findings and caveats: The study's VDJdb matching favored anti-spike CD8 responses and missed private and CD4 specificities.

After removal of 0 bases from V and 6 bases from J, the junction contained 5 bases not matched to a gene. CDR3 length equals 15 residues. From germline, CDR1 is SGHAT and CDR2 FQNNGV. This clonotype was observed a few times. What it binds is unknown. The TCR library protocol attached unique molecular identifiers to the individual cDNA molecules. TCRdb reanalysed the 5' RACE reads using MiXCR and keeps one entry per CDR3 protein. The profile shows 65,000 to 75,000 distinct CDR3 sequences, under 14% of them singletons. The sample taken for sequencing was whole blood. The chain carries TRBV11-2 and TRBJ2-1; 7 bases agree with TRBD2. This receptor was taken from an adult who was a healthcare worker with PCR-confirmed SARS-CoV-2 infection or an uninfected control (not recorded which). The CDR3 sequence: CASSLDRPSGNEQFF. CDR3 DNA: TGTGCCAGCAGCTTAGACCGCCCTAGCGGCAATGAGCAGTTCTTC.